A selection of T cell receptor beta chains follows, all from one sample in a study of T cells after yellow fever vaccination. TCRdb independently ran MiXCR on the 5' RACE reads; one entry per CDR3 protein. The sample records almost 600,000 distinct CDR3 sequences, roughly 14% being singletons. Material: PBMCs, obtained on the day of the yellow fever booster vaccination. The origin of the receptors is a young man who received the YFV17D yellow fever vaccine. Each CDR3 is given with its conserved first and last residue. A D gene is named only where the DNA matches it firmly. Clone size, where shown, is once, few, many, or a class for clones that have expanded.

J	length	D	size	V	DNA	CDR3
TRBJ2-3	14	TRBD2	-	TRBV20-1	TGCAGTGCTCCTACTAGCGGGTTCACAGATACGCAGTATTTT	CSAPTSGFTDTQYF
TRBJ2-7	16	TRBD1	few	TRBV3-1	TGTGCCAGCAGCCAAGTCCTATCCGGGACAGGGGGCGAGCAGTACTTC	CASSQVLSGTGGEQYF
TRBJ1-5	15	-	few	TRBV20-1	TGCAGTGCTAGAGATCTTGGGACCAGCCAGCCGGCCCAGCATTTT	CSARDLGTSQPAQHF
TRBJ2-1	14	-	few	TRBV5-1	TGCGCCAGCAGCATAGACAGTTCCTACAATGAGCAGTTCTTC	CASSIDSSYNEQFF
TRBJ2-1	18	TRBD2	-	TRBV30	TGTGCCTGGAGTGTTGGACTAGCGGGAGGAGGGCCCAACAATGAGCAGTTCTTC	CAWSVGLAGGGPNNEQFF
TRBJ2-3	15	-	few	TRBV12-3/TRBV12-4	TGTGCCAGCAGTTTTGGGCTAAGGGTCACAGATACGCAGTATTTT	CASSFGLRVTDTQYF
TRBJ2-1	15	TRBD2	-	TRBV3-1	TGTGCCAGCACCCGAGCTAGCGGGTCCTACAATGAGCAGTTCTTC	CASTRASGSYNEQFF
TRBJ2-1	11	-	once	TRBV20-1	TGCAGCCTGCGGGGCCGTAATGAGCAGTTCTTC	CSLRGRNEQFF
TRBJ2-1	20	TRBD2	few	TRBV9	TGTGCCAGCAGCGTAGGAGGGCATCGAATAGCGGGACTAGCCTACAATGAGCAGTTCTTC	CASSVGGHRIAGLAYNEQFF
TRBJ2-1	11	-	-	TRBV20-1	TGCAGTGCGAGGGCCCCGGGAGAGCAGTTCTTC	CSARAPGEQFF
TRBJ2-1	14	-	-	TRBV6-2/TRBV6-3	TGTGCCAGCAGTTACTCGGGCGGCCCCAATGAGCAGTTCTTC	CASSYSGGPNEQFF
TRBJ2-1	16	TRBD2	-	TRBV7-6	TGTGCCAGCAGCCCCAATCCCGGGACTATCCACAATGAGCAGTTCTTC	CASSPNPGTIHNEQFF
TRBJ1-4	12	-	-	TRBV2	TGTGCCAGCAAGGGGGAGGGGGAAAAACTGTTTTTT	CASKGEGEKLFF
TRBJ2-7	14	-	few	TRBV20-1	TGCAGTGCCCCCTTTGTTCAGGGAGCCTACGAGCAGTACTTC	CSAPFVQGAYEQYF
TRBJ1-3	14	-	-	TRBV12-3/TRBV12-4	TGTGCCAGCAGCCAGGGCCATACTGGAAACACCATATATTTT	CASSQGHTGNTIYF
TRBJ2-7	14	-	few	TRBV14	TGTGCCAGCAGCTTACCCGGGAATTCCTACGAGCAGTACTTC	CASSLPGNSYEQYF
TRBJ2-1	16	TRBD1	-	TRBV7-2	TGTGCCAGCAGCTCCTACGGGGACAGAAATAACAATGAGCAGTTCTTC	CASSSYGDRNNNEQFF
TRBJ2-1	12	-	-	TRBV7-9	TGTGCCAGCAGCGTAGACTCCACCCAAGAGCACTTC	CASSVDSTQEHF
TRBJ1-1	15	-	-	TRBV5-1	TGCGCCAGCAGCTTGGAATCCTTCATGAACACTGAAGCTTTCTTT	CASSLESFMNTEAFF
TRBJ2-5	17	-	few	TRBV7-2	TGTGCCAGCAGCTTAATGGGATCCCCTATGTACCAAGAGACCCAGTACTTC	CASSLMGSPMYQETQYF
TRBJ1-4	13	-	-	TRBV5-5	TGTGCCAGCAGCTTGGGGACTGAAGAAAAACTGTTTTTT	CASSLGTEEKLFF
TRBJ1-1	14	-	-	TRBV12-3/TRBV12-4	TGTGCCAGCAGACCTAGAGGGAGAGGAACTGAAGCTTTCTTT	CASRPRGRGTEAFF
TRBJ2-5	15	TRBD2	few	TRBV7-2	TGTGCCAGCAGCACCGTGGGGACTAGCGGGGAGACCCAGTACTTC	CASSTVGTSGETQYF
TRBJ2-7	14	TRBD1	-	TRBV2	TGTGCCAGCAGTGAGGACAGGGGAGACCACGAGCAGTACTTC	CASSEDRGDHEQYF
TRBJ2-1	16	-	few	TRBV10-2	TGCGCCAGCAGTGTCTTGGGAAGCACTCCCTACAATGAGCAGTTCTTC	CASSVLGSTPYNEQFF
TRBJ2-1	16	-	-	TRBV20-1	TGCAGTGCTAGAGGGGGGGCGGCGGAAATCTACAATGAGCAGTTCTTC	CSARGGAAEIYNEQFF
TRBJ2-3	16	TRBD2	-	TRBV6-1	TGTGCCAGCATAAGGGGCTCGGGAGGGCCCTCAGATACGCAGTATTTT	CASIRGSGGPSDTQYF
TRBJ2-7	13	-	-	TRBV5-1	TGCGCCAGCAGCTTGGGGCAGTCTGCCGAGCAGTACTTC	CASSLGQSAEQYF
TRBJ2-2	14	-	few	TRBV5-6	TGTGCCAGCAGTCCGGACCCCGCCACCGGGGAGCTGTTTTTT	CASSPDPATGELFF
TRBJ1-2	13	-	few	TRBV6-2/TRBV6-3	TGTGCCAGCAGTCCCGACAGAATCTATGGCTACACCTTC	CASSPDRIYGYTF
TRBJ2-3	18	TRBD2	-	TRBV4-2	TGTGCCAGCAGCCAAGACCCGGTGCGAGCGGGAGGAACAGATACGCAGTATTTT	CASSQDPVRAGGTDTQYF
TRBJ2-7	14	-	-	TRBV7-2	TGTGCCAGCAGCCCTCCGGGACCCCTCTGGGGGCAGTACTTC	CASSPPGPLWGQYF
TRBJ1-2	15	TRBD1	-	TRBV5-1	TGCGCCAGCAGCTCACTTAGACAGGGTGAAGGGCTTTACACCTTC	CASSSLRQGEGLYTF
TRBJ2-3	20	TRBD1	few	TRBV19	TGTGCCAGTAGCCTGATCCTGGACAGGGGGAACGACGTGGTCACAGATACGCAGTATTTT	CASSLILDRGNDVVTDTQYF
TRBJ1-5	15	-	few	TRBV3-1	TGTGCCAGCAGCCAAGAGGGGGCCGCAGGGCAGCCCCAGCATTTT	CASSQEGAAGQPQHF
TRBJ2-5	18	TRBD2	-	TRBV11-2	TGTGCCAGCAGCTCTAGACTAGCGGGGGCCACTCACCAAGAGACCCAGTACTTC	CASSSRLAGATHQETQYF
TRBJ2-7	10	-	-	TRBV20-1	TGCAGTGCCAGGGTACTCGAGCAGTACTTC	CSARVLEQYF
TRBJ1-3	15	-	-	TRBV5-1	TGCGCCAGGGGGGCGGTTGGATCCTCTGGAAACACCATATATTTT	CARGAVGSSGNTIYF
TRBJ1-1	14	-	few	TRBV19	TGTGCCAGTAGTCCCCCGGGGGGACACACTGAAGCTTTCTTT	CASSPPGGHTEAFF
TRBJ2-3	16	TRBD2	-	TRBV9	TGTGCCAGCAGCGGTCGACTAGCGGGAGGTTCAGATACGCAGTATTTT	CASSGRLAGGSDTQYF
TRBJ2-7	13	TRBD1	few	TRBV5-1	TGCGCCAGCAGCCGAACGACCCCGGGACAGTGGTACTTC	CASSRTTPGQWYF
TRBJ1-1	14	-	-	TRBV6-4	TGTGCCAGCAGTGACTTCCTTGGGAGCACTGAAGCTTTCTTT	CASSDFLGSTEAFF
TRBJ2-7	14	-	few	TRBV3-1	TGTGCCAGCAGCCAAGAGGCCGGACACTACGAGCAGTACTTC	CASSQEAGHYEQYF
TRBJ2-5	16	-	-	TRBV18	TGTGCCAGCTCACCACTAACAGGGCCGTACCAAGAGACCCAGTACTTC	CASSPLTGPYQETQYF
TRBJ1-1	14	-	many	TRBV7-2	TGTGCCAGCAGCTTAGAGGGGTTAGGCACTGAAGCTTTCTTT	CASSLEGLGTEAFF
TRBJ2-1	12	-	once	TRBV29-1	TGCAGCGCCGGACAGTGGAGGGAGACCCAGTTCTTC	CSAGQWRETQFF
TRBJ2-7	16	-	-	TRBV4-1	TGCGCCAGCAGCCAAGAAGGCAGGCGGGGCCTCTACGAGCAGTACTTC	CASSQEGRRGLYEQYF
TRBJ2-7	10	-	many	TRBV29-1	TGCAGCGTGGGGGGATACGAGCAGTACTTC	CSVGGYEQYF
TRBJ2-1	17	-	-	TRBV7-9	TGTGCCAGCAGCTTAGCCCCGGACTCACACTCCTACAATGAGCAGTTCTTC	CASSLAPDSHSYNEQFF
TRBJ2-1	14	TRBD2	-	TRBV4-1	TGCGCCAGCAGCCAGCCCTCGGGAGGCGATGAGCAGTTCTTC	CASSQPSGGDEQFF
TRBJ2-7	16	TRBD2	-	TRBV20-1	TGCAGTGCTAGAGATCCGGGGCTAGCGGACATCTACGAGCAGTACTTC	CSARDPGLADIYEQYF
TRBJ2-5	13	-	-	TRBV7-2	TGTGCCAGCAGCCCAAGTTACGGAGAGACCCAGTACTTC	CASSPSYGETQYF